A single sample is the source of the 31 T cell receptor beta chains below, sequenced in a study of CD8 T cells in Susac syndrome. Roughly 0.45 to 1 ug RNA was reverse transcribed with random hexamers. TCRdb reprocessed the immunoSEQ multiplex PCR reads via MiXCR and lists one record per CDR3 protein. The table lists 170,000 or so distinct CDR3 sequences, over 90% of them singletons. The sequenced material came from CD4+ T cells from PBMCs. These receptors originate from a human donor with Susac syndrome.

The sample holds one count of this clonotype. This chain joins TRBV27 and TRBJ2-1, with a possible D match to TRBD2 (5 bases). The CDR3 extends over 14 amino acids. Looked up from germline, CDR1 is MNHEY and CDR2 is SMNVEV (reference sequence). V was trimmed by 1 base and J by 5 bases, leaving 9 bases between them. Written as DNA, the CDR3 is TGTGCCAGCAGTTTATTCGGGGTGGACAATGAGCAGTTCTTC. It yields the protein CASSLFGVDNEQFF.

The V gene is TRBV5-1, the J gene TRBJ2-3; 12 bases align to TRBD1. V trimming: 4 bases; J trimming: 5 bases; junction bases outside the gene matches: 8. Germline values: CDR1 SGHRS, CDR2 YFSETQ. The CDR3 contains 16 residues. The CDR3 loop is CASSKEGTGGIDTQYF. The CDR3 bases are TGCGCCAGCAGCAAAGAGGGGACAGGGGGCATAGATACGCAGTATTTT.

The gene calls are TRBV5-1 and TRBJ1-2, with a possible D match to TRBD1 (5 bases). V was pared by 4 bases and J by 1 base, with 17 bases between. The germline V gene encodes CDR1 SGHRS and CDR2 YFSETQ. This CDR3 is 16 amino acids long. The CDR3 DNA sequence: TGCGCCAGCAGCCTAGGGACGACCACCTTTAACTATGGCTACACCTTC. Amino acids: CASSLGTTTFNYGYTF.

The sample holds a few counts of this clonotype. The rearrangement joins TRBV30 to TRBJ1-4, with D maybe TRBD1 (6 bases). V lost 4 bases to trimming and J lost 5 bases, with 14 bases between them. The CDR3 contains 14 residues. Germline lookup yields CDR1 GTSNPN and CDR2 SVGIG (reference sequence). CDR3 DNA: TGTGCCTGGAACCCGGACAGAGTAAATGAAAAACTGTTTTTT. Amino acid sequence: CAWNPDRVNEKLFF.

This rearrangement joins TRBV7-9 to TRBJ1-1, with TRBD1 identical over 7 bases. Unmatched junction bases numbered 9, after V lost 4 bases and J lost 4 bases. The CDR3 length is 15 residues. CDR1 is SEHNR, CDR2 FQNEAQ, per germline (reference sequence). The CDR3 DNA sequence: TGTGCCAGCAGCTACCCGACAGGGCTCACCACTGAAGCTTTCTTT. It encodes CASSYPTGLTTEAFF.

The chain combines TRBV19 with TRBJ2-7, with 7 bases fitting TRBD1. CDR1 and CDR2 (germline): LNHDA, SQIVND (reference sequence). CDR3 size: 13 residues. The trim removed 9 bases at V and 3 bases at J, leaving 8 bases unmatched. The CDR3 is CASSRQGYYEQYF. CDR3 DNA: TGTGCCAGCTCCCGACAGGGTTACTACGAGCAGTACTTC.

The V and J genes are TRBV6-4 and TRBJ2-5; TRBD2 matches 10 bases. V shed 2 bases and J 5 bases; nucleotides not matched to a gene: 5. This CDR3 is built from 15 residues. Looked up from germline, CDR1 is MRHNA and CDR2 is SNTAGT. As DNA, the CDR3 is TGTGCCAGCAGTGACCCCACAGCGGGAGGGGAGACCCAGTACTTC. Amino acid sequence: CASSDPTAGGETQYF.

This clonotype was recorded once. J is TRBJ2-7 and V is TRBV4-1, with 10 bases matching TRBD1. The CDR3 loop spans 18 amino acids. The germline V gene has CDR1 MGHRA and CDR2 YSYEKL. J was trimmed by 1 base and V by 3 bases; bases with no gene match: 12. CDR3 DNA sequence: TGCGCCAGCAGCCAGTTACTACACCGGGACAGGGGATCCTACGAGCAGTACTTC. Its protein is CASSQLLHRDRGSYEQYF.

The chain carries TRBV20-1 and TRBJ1-6; no clear D gene. CDR3 length equals 13 residues. V gave up 4 bases and J gave up 7 bases, with 11 bases separating them. Germline CDR1 and CDR2: DFQATT and SNEGSKA (reference sequence). The CDR3 region is CSAITGKNSPLHF. CDR3 in DNA: TGCAGTGCTATCACCGGGAAGAATTCACCCCTCCACTTT.

This sequence joins TRBV3-1 and TRBJ2-7; tentatively, D is TRBD2 (5 bases). Trimming took 0 bases from V and 6 from J, leaving 15 bases between them. The CDR3 is made up of 15 amino acids. Germline V gene sequence: CDR1 LGHDT, CDR2 YNNKEL (reference sequence). In nucleotides, the CDR3 is TGTGCCAGCAGCCAAGATCTTCCTAGCCGGGGCGAGCAGTACTTC. As protein: CASSQDLPSRGEQYF.

The chain carries TRBV18 and TRBJ1-1; D is unclear. CDR1 and CDR2 (germline): KGHSH, LQKENI. With 3 bases removed from V and 1 base from J, the gap between germline ends came to 15 bases. This CDR3 is 16 amino acids long. The DNA for the CDR3 is TGTGCCAGCTCACCGAACGCCAACCGACAGAACACTGAAGCTTTCTTT. Residues: CASSPNANRQNTEAFF.

This clonotype came up once. This rearrangement joins TRBV20-1 to TRBJ2-7, with D perhaps matching TRBD1 (8 bases). Germline assignment: CDR1 DFQATT and CDR2 SNEGSKA (reference sequence). V gave up 3 bases and J gave up 3 bases, with 21 bases separating them. This CDR3 is 16 amino acids long. CDR3 coding DNA: TGCAGTGCTAGTGAGCCAGCGGGACAGGTCCTCTACGAGCAGTACTTC. Translation: CSASEPAGQVLYEQYF.

This clonotype was seen only once. J is TRBJ2-2 and V is TRBV30; D is possibly TRBD2 (5 bases). The germline V gene has CDR1 GTSNPN and CDR2 SVGIG (reference sequence). There are 13 residues in the CDR3. V lost 5 bases and J 2 bases, leaving 9 bases between the germline ends. CDR3 protein: CAWGLLNTGELFF. The DNA of the CDR3 is TGTGCCTGGGGACTCTTAAACACCGGGGAGCTGTTTTTT.

The sample holds one count of this clonotype. This chain links TRBV10-1 with TRBJ2-3, with D perhaps being TRBD1 or TRBD2 (5 bases each). The V gene's germline CDR1 is WNHNN and CDR2 SYGVQD (reference sequence). V lost 4 bases, J lost 4 bases, and 12 bases lay in between. The CDR3 spans 14 residues. The CDR3, as DNA: TGCGCCAGCAGTGTAGGACGGGACGCAGATACGCAGTATTTT. Protein product: CASSVGRDADTQYF.

The CDR3 region has the DNA TGTGCCAGCAGGCCGTCCGGGACTAGCGGCTACGAGCAGTACTTC. Its protein product is CASRPSGTSGYEQYF. The chain is built from TRBV6-5 and TRBJ2-7; TRBD2 agrees at 11 bases. V shed 6 bases and J 3 bases; nucleotides not matched to a gene: 7. The CDR3 sequence is 15 residues long. Germline-derived CDR1 and CDR2 are MNHEY and SVGAGI.

The rearrangement uses TRBV5-4 and TRBJ1-1, with unresolved D. Per the germline V gene, CDR1 is SGHNT and CDR2 is YYREEE (reference sequence). V dropped 0 bases and J dropped 6 bases, with 9 bases sitting between them. The CDR3 is made up of 13 amino acids. The CDR3 coding sequence is TGTGCCAGCAGCTTGGAATTTGGGTCTGAAGCTTTCTTT. Its protein is CASSLEFGSEAFF.

In this sample, this clonotype turned up once. The rearrangement joins TRBV7-2 to TRBJ2-5; D not certain. Trimming removed 0 bases at V and 5 bases at J, with 10 bases between. Germline assignment: CDR1 SGHTA and CDR2 FQGNSA. CDR3 length: 14 residues. The CDR3 DNA reads as TGTGCCAGCAGCTTAGCTAGGGTGTCGGAGACCCAGTACTTC. Encoded protein: CASSLARVSETQYF.

This clonotype turned up a few times. The rearrangement uses TRBV16 and TRBJ1-2; no reliable D call. The CDR3 is made up of 12 amino acids. V shed 2 bases and J shed 5 bases, with 6 bases lying between them. Germline CDR1 is KGHSY and CDR2 is FQNENV. CDR3 in amino acids: CASSQGVYGYTF. The CDR3 DNA reads as TGTGCCAGCAGCCAAGGCGTTTATGGCTACACCTTC.

V usage is TRBV5-1 and J usage is TRBJ1-1; D may be TRBD1 (5 bases). Per the germline V gene, CDR1 is SGHRS and CDR2 is YFSETQ. Trimming removed 3 bases at V and 2 bases at J, with 11 bases between. The CDR3 contains 14 residues. CDR3 sequence (DNA): TGCGCCAGCAGCTCGGTCCAGGGTAACACTGAAGCTTTCTTT. Protein: CASSSVQGNTEAFF.

V and J are TRBV12-5 and TRBJ1-1, with unresolved D. CDR3 length: 13 amino acids. Trimming pared 1 base from V and 8 bases from J, leaving 11 bases between. Germline lookup yields CDR1 LGHNT and CDR2 FRNRAP. The CDR3 bases are TGTGCTAGTGGTTTGGACTCGGACGTCGAAGCTTTCTTT. Amino acid sequence: CASGLDSDVEAFF.

This chain connects TRBV27 to TRBJ2-3; unclear D gene. The germline CDR1 and CDR2 sequences are MNHEY and SMNVEV (reference sequence). CDR3 length: 14 amino acids. V was pared by 6 bases and J by 0 bases, with 10 bases between. CDR3 nucleotide sequence: TGTGCCAGCAGAAGGACGTATAGCACAGATACGCAGTATTTT. It encodes CASRRTYSTDTQYF.

The chain couples TRBV3-1 to TRBJ2-7; D ambiguous. CDR3 length: 14 amino acids. CDR1 LGHDT and CDR2 YNNKEL come from the germline V gene (reference sequence). Deletions cut 0 bases from V and 2 bases from J, with 8 bases between. CDR3 in amino acids: CASSQDPYPYEQYF. The CDR3 DNA follows: TGTGCCAGCAGCCAAGATCCCTACCCCTACGAGCAGTACTTC.

This chain connects TRBV14 to TRBJ2-7; D not resolved. The V and J ends lost 2 bases and 4 bases respectively, with 12 bases between them. Germline values: CDR1 SGHDN, CDR2 FVKESK. CDR3 length equals 14 residues. The CDR3 reads CASSQYVGRYEQYF. In DNA form, the CDR3 reads TGTGCCAGCAGCCAATATGTAGGGCGGTACGAGCAGTACTTC. The full variable domain, rest sourced from reference TRBV14 and TRBJ2-7, is EAGVTQFPSHSVIEKGQTVTLRCDPISGHDNLYWYRRVMGKEIKFLLHFVKESKQDESGMPNNRFLAERTGGTYSTLKVQPAELEDSGVYFCASSQYVGRYEQYFGPGTRLTVT.

This clonotype occurred once. This chain links TRBV2 with TRBJ2-2; a possible D gene is TRBD1 (7 bases). This CDR3 region has 15 residues. V shed 7 bases and J shed 5 bases, with 17 bases lying between them. Germline CDR1 SNHLY, CDR2 FYNNEI. The CDR3 region is CASNSDRAGTGELFF. CDR3 nucleotide sequence: TGTGCCAGCAATAGCGACAGGGCGGGGACCGGGGAGCTGTTTTTT.

The chain employs TRBV24-1 and TRBJ2-3; TRBD1 might be the D (5 bases). Trimming took 7 bases from V and 1 from J, leaving 8 bases between them. This CDR3 has 13 amino acids. Germline loops: CDR1 KGHDR, CDR2 SFDVKD. Here the CDR3 reads CATSRVGTDTQYF. Here the CDR3 DNA reads TGTGCCACCAGCAGGGTCGGCACAGATACGCAGTATTTT.

This sequence joins TRBV29-1 and TRBJ1-1; D is unclear. The V end was cut by 2 bases, the J end by 5 bases, with 9 bases between. This CDR3 has 12 residues. The germline CDR1 and CDR2 sequences are SQVTM and ANQGSEA. The CDR3, as DNA: TGCAGCGTTGAACGGGGAGGAACTGAAGCTTTCTTT. It is translated as CSVERGGTEAFF.

The chain recombines TRBV29-1 with TRBJ2-3; 12 nucleotides agree with TRBD2. The CDR3 is 18 residues long. CDR1 is SQVTM and CDR2 is ANQGSEA in the germline V gene. Germline trimming cut 5 bases from V and 3 bases from J; bases unmatched to any gene: 15. In DNA, the CDR3 is TGCAGCGTTACTTGGACTAGCGGGAAAGATAGTGGGACAGATACGCAGTATTTT. This encodes CSVTWTSGKDSGTDTQYF.

This clonotype was picked up one time. The chain employs TRBV28 and TRBJ2-5, with TRBD1 identical over 7 bases. The CDR3 has 15 amino acids. Germline CDR1 is MDHEN and CDR2 is SYDVKM. The V and J ends lost 5 bases and 5 bases, in that order; junction bases with no gene match: 11. In nucleotides, the CDR3 is TGTGCCAGCAGTCCGCTTGGGACAGCTCGGGAGACCCAGTACTTC. Protein product: CASSPLGTARETQYF.

The V call is TRBV30, the J call TRBJ2-2, with 7 bases aligning to TRBD2. Germline trimming cut 4 bases from V and 2 bases from J; bases unmatched to any gene: 7. The CDR3 length is 15 residues. The germline gives CDR1 GTSNPN, CDR2 SVGIG (reference sequence). CDR3 in DNA: TGTGCCTGGAATCCTCTAGCGGCAAACACCGGGGAGCTGTTTTTT. It is translated as CAWNPLAANTGELFF.

This sequence joins TRBV28 and TRBJ2-5, with 14 positions matching TRBD2. This CDR3 region has 15 residues. Trimming removed 6 bases from V and 6 bases from J; junction bases left unmatched: 6. Germline values: CDR1 MDHEN, CDR2 SYDVKM. The CDR3 here is CASRGTSGSGKTQYF. The CDR3 nucleotides read TGTGCCAGCAGGGGGACTAGCGGGAGTGGGAAGACCCAGTACTTC.

The rearrangement links TRBV6-6 to TRBJ2-7, with 8 bases fitting TRBD1. The CDR3 has 14 amino acids. The ends lost 0 bases at V and 10 bases at J; junction bases unmatched: 8. Germline-derived CDR1 and CDR2 are MNHNY and SVGAGI (reference sequence). CDR3 region: CASSYSRSGQDQYF. The CDR3 nucleotides are TGTGCCAGCAGTTACTCGAGGTCGGGACAGGACCAGTACTTC.